The present entry profiles one T cell receptor (beta chain) with its context. No antigen is known for it. The data were obtained in a study of shared clonotypes between healthy human individuals. Overall study findings and caveats: Across subsets, estimated richness was generally greater for naive than for memory populations. Rarefaction demonstrated incomplete sorted-subset sequencing despite large depth.

All of the donors resided in Nashville, Tennessee, and each was a Caucasian adult. Some clones are missing from TCRdb's copy, which holds only in-frame ones; the method was immunoSEQ multiplex PCR. The sample lists under 300,000 clones; 60% to 70% were seen once. This CDR3 comprises 15 residues. J gave up 5 bases and V 0 bases, and 4 bases lay outside the gene matches. Germline V gives CDR1 SGHRS, CDR2 YFSETQ. The sample consisted of memory CD4+ T cells sorted from blood. Subset denoted: CD45RA-negative fraction. The source is a man aged 25-45 years in good health. The chain is built from TRBV5-1 and TRBJ2-2, with 7 nucleotides matching TRBD1. The CDR3 region is CASSLEGARTGELFF. The CDR3 DNA follows: TGCGCCAGCAGCTTGGAGGGGGCGCGAACCGGGGAGCTGTTTTTT.